The TCR beta chain described here comes from a study of identical twins. Germline V lookup: CDR1 LGHNA, CDR2 YSLEER. The CDR3 totals 15 residues. The V end was cut by 0 bases, the J end by 6 bases, with 12 bases between. A template switching step contributed a universal primer site, while unique molecular identifiers were present in the cDNA. MiXCR was run by TCRdb on the 5' RACE reads, yielding one entry per CDR3 protein. Of approximately 250,000 distinct CDR3 sequences listed, approximately 7.1% are singletons. This clonotype was observed a handful of times. Another study also made use of these data, one on T cells expressing NK-cell markers.

The chain couples TRBV4-3 to TRBJ1-5; maybe TRBD1 (5 bases). Sequencing was done on a sample of CD8+ T cells sorted from blood. The sequence came from a woman aged 18-30 years in good health. CDR3 in DNA: TGCGCCAGCAGCCAAGATTGGGGGGTTCTTCAGCCCCAGCATTTT. This encodes CASSQDWGVLQPQHF.